This T cell receptor (beta chain) was sequenced in a study of CD8 T cells in Susac syndrome. The CDR3 loop spans 14 amino acids. The V gene end was trimmed by 1 base and the J gene end by 6 bases; junction bases not matched to a gene: 3. CDR1 and CDR2 (germline): SGHNT, YYREEE (reference sequence). cDNA came from roughly 0.47 to 1 ug RNA primed by random hexamers. Amplification of TCR beta CDR3 spanned 54 Vbeta and 13 Jbeta via immunoSEQ multiplex PCR. TCRdb independently ran MiXCR on the immunoSEQ multiplex PCR reads; one entry per CDR3 protein. This table has almost 450,000 distinct CDR3 sequences, roughly 85% appearing once. Sequencing of TCR beta, carried out with a high-throughput approach, was applied to CD8+ and CD4+ T cells from the blood. The multiple sclerosis controls consisted of treatment-naive patients with relapsing-remitting disease, either stable or active. The CD8+ and CD4+ T cells were negatively isolated, with the TEMRA cells enriched by FACS.

Sequenced input: CD8+ T cells from PBMCs. This TCR was recovered from a human donor with multiple sclerosis. This rearrangement joins TRBV5-4 to TRBJ2-2, with 7 bases that match TRBD1. This CDR3 reads CASSLRDRAGELFF. In nucleotides, the CDR3 is TGTGCCAGCAGCTTGAGAGACAGGGCCGGGGAGCTGTTTTTT.